This TCR beta chain is from a study of blood T cell repertoires in COVID-19. Study in general: Sample material is recorded as cDNA or gDNA derived from T cells, B-cell-depleted T cells, or PBMCs.

People in the exposed group encountered a COVID-19 case within 2 weeks before entering the study. J lost 5 bases, V lost 4 bases, and 12 bases had no gene match. The CDR3 extends over 17 amino acids. The germline CDR1 and CDR2 sequences are SGHNT and YYREEE (reference sequence). In the original processing: Amplified reference gene primers provided the basis for estimating nucleated cell counts. Method: immunoSEQ multiplex PCR; TCRdb's copy keeps in-frame clones and lacks some. The DNA gave D and trimming, while V, J and clone size come from that table. The sample has 290,000 or so clones, approximately 78% seen once.

V usage is TRBV5-4 and J usage is TRBJ2-2; 9 bases map to TRBD1. Sequencing was performed on PBMCs or T cells enriched from blood (not recorded which). The receptor was isolated from a man aged 35 to 55 who had been exposed to COVID-19. The CDR3, as DNA: TGTGCCAGCAGCCCTCGGGGCACAGGGGGCGCAACCGGGGAGCTGTTTTTT. This translates into CASSPRGTGGATGELFF.